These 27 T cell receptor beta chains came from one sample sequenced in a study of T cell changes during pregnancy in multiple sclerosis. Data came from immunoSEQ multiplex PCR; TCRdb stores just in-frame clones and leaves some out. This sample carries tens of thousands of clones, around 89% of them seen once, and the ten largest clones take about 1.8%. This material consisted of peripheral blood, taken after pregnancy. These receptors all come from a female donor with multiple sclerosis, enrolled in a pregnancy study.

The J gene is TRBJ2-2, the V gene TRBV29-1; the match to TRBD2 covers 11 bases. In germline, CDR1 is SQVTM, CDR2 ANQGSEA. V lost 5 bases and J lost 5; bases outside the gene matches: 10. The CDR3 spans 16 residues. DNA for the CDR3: TGCAGCGTTAGGAAGATTAGCGGGGGGGAGACCGGGGAGCTGTTTTTT. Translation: CSVRKISGGETGELFF.

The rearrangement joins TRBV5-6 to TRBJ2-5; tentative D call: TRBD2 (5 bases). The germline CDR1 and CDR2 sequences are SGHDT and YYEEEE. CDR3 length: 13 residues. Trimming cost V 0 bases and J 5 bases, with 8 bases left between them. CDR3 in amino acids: CASSLASGETQYF. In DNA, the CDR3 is TGTGCCAGCAGCTTGGCGTCGGGGGAGACCCAGTACTTC.

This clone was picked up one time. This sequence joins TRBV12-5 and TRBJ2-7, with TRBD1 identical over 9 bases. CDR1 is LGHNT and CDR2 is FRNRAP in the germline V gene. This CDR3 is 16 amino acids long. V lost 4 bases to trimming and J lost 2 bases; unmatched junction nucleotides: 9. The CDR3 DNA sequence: TGTGCTAGTGGTTCGGGACCGGGACAGGGCACCTACGAGCAGTACTTC. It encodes CASGSGPGQGTYEQYF.

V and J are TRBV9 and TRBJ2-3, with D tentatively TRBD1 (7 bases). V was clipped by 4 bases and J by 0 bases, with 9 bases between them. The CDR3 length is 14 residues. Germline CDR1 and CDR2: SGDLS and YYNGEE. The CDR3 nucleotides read TGTGCCAGCAGCCAGGGGGGTAGCACAGATACGCAGTATTTT. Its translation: CASSQGGSTDTQYF. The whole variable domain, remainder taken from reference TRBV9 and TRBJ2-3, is DSGVTQTPKHLITATGQRVTLRCSPRSGDLSVYWYQQSLDQGLQFLIQYYNGEERAKGNILERFSAQQFPDLHSELNLSSLELGDSALYFCASSQGGSTDTQYFGPGTRLTVL.

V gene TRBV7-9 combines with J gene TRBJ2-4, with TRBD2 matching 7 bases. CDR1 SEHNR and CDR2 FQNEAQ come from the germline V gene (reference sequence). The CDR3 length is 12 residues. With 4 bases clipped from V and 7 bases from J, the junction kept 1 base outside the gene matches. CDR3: CASSWRGNIQYF. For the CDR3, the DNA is TGTGCCAGCAGCTGGCGGGGGAACATTCAGTACTTC.

CDR3 sequence reads: CASSDGQANHNEQFF. As DNA, the CDR3 is TGCGCCAGCAGTGACGGACAGGCTAACCACAATGAGCAGTTCTTC. The J gene is TRBJ2-1, the V gene TRBV10-1, with 7 bases identical to TRBD1. This CDR3 spans 15 amino acids. V was pared by 3 bases and J by 5 bases, with 7 bases of the junction left unmatched. CDR1 is WNHNN and CDR2 is SYGVQD in the germline V gene (reference sequence).

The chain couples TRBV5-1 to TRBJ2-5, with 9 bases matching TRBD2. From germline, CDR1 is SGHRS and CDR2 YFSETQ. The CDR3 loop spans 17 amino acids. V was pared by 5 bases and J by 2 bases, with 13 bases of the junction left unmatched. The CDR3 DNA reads TGCGCCAGCAGTTTCGTATTTAGCGGGGGTTCTCAAGAGACCCAGTACTTC. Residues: CASSFVFSGGSQETQYF. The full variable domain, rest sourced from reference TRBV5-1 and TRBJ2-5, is KAGVTQTPRYLIKTRGQQVTLSCSPISGHRSVSWYQQTPGQGLQFLFEYFSETQRNKGNFPGRFSGRQFSNSRSEMNVSTLELGDSALYLCASSFVFSGGSQETQYFGPGTRLLVL.

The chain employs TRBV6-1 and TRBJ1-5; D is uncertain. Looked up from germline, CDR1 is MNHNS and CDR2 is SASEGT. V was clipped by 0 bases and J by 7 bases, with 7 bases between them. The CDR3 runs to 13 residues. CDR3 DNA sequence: TGTGCCAGCAGTGAAGCGAGGTACCAGCCCCAGCATTTT. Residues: CASSEARYQPQHF.

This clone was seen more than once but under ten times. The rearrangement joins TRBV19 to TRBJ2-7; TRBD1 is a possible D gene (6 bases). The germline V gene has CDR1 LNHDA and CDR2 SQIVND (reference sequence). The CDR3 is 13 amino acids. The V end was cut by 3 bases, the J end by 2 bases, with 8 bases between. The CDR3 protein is CASSIGTPYEQYF. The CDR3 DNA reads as TGTGCCAGTAGTATCGGGACACCCTACGAGCAGTACTTC.

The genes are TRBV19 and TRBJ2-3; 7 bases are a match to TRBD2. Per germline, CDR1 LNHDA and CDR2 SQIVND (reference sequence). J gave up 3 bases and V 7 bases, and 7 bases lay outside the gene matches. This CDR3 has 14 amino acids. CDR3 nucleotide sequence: TGTGCCAGTAACCAGGCGGGGGAGACAGATACGCAGTATTTT. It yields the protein CASNQAGETDTQYF. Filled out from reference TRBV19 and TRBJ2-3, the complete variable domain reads DGGITQSPKYLFRKEGQNVTLSCEQNLNHDAMYWYRQDPGQGLRLIYYSQIVNDFQKGDIAEGYSVSREKKESFPLTVTSAQKNPTAFYLCASNQAGETDTQYFGPGTRLTVL.

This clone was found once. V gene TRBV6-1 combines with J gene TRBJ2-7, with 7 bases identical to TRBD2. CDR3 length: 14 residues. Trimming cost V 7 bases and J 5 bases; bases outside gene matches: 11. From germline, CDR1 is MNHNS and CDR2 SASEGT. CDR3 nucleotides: TGTGCCAGCAATGACGTGGGGGGGGAGGACGAGCAGTACTTC. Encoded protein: CASNDVGGEDEQYF.

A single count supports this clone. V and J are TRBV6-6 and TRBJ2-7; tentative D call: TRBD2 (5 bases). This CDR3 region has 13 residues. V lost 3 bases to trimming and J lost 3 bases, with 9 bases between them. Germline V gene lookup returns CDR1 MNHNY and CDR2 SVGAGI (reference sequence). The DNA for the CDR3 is TGTGCCAGCAGTTATGCCGGGGACTACGAGCAGTACTTC. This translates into CASSYAGDYEQYF.

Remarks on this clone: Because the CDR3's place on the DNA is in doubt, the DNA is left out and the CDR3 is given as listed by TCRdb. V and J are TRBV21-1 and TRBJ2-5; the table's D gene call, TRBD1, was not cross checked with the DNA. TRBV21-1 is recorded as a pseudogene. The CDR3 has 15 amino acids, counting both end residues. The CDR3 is CASSKVGQGSETQYF.

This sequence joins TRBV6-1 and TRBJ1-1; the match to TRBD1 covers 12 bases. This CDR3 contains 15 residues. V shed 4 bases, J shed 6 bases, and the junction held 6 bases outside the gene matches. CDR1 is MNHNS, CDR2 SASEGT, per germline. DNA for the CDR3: TGTGCCAGCAGTGCAACCCGGGACAGGGGGCCTGAAGCTTTCTTT. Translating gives CASSATRDRGPEAFF.

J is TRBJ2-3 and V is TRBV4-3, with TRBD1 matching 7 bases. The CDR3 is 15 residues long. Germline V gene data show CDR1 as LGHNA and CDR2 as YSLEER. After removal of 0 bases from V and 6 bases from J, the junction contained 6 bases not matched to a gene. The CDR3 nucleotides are TGCGCCAGCAGCCAAGAAAGGACAGGCATGGATACGCAGTATTTT. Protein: CASSQERTGMDTQYF.

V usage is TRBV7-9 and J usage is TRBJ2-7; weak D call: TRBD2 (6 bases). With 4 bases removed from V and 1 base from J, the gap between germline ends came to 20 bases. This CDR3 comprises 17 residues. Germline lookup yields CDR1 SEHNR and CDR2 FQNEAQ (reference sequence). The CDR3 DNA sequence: TGTGCCAGCAGCTCGGATGGGGGGTCTTCGTGGTCCTACGAGCAGTACTTC. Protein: CASSSDGGSSWSYEQYF.

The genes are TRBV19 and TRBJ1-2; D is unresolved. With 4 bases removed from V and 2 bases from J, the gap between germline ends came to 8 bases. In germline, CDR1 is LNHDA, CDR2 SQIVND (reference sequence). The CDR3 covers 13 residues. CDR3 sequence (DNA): TGTGCCAGTAGTACTGTACGGAACTATGGCTACACCTTC. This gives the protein CASSTVRNYGYTF.

This chain's CDR3 is CASSDWSGGGDTQYF. The CDR3 DNA is TGTGCCAGCAGTGACTGGAGCGGGGGGGGAGATACGCAGTATTTT. The rearrangement joins TRBV6-1 to TRBJ2-3; TRBD2 matches at 10 bases. From germline, CDR1 is MNHNS and CDR2 SASEGT. The CDR3 has 15 amino acids. The trim removed 3 bases at V and 5 bases at J, leaving 5 bases unmatched.

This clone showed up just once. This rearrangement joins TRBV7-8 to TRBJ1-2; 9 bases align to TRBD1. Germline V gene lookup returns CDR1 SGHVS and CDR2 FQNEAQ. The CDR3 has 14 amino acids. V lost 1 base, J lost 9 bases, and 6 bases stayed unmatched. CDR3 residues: CASSLVGTGTSYTF. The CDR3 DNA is TGTGCCAGCAGCTTAGTTGGGACAGGGACCAGCTACACCTTC.

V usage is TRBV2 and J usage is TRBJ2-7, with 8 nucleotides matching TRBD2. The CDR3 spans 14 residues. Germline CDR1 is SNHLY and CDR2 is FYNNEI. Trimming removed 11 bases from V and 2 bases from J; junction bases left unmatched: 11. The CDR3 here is CASALSGGAYEQYF. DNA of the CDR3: TGTGCCTCCGCCCTAAGCGGGGGAGCCTACGAGCAGTACTTC.

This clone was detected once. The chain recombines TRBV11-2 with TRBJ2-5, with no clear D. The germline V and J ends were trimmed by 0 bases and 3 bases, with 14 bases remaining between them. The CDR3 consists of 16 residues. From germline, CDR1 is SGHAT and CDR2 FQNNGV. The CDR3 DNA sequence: TGTGCCAGCAGCTTAGAGGGCAGAAAGTCTAAAGAGACCCAGTACTTC. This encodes CASSLEGRKSKETQYF.

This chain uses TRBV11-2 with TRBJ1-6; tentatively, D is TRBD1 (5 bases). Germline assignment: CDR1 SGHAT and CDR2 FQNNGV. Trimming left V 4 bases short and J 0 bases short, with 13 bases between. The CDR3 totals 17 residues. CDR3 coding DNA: TGTGCCAGCAGCTCGAAGACAGCAAGCTCCTATAATTCACCCCTCCACTTT. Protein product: CASSSKTASSYNSPLHF.

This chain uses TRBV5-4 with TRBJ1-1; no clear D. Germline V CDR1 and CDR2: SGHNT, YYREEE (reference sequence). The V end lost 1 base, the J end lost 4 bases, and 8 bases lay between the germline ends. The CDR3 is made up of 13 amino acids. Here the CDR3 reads CASSLRRSTEAFF. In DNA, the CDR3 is TGTGCCAGCAGCTTGCGGCGGAGCACTGAAGCTTTCTTT.

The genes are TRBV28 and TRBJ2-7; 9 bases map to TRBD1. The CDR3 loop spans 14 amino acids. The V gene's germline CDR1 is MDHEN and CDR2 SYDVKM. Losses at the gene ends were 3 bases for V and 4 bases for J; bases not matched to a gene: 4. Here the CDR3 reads CASSFSGQGYEQYF. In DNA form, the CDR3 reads TGTGCCAGCAGTTTTTCGGGACAGGGTTACGAGCAGTACTTC. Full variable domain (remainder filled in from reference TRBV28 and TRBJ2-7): DVKVTQSSRYLVKRTGEKVFLECVQDMDHENMFWYRQDPGLGLRLIYFSYDVKMKEKGDIPEGYSVSREKKERFSLILESASTNQTSMYLCASSFSGQGYEQYFGPGTRLTVT.

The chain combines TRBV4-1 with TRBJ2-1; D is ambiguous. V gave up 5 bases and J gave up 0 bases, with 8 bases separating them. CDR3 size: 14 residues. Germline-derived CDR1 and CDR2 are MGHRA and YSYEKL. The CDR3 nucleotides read TGCGCCAGCAGCAGCCGCTACTCCTACAATGAGCAGTTCTTC. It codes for CASSSRYSYNEQFF.

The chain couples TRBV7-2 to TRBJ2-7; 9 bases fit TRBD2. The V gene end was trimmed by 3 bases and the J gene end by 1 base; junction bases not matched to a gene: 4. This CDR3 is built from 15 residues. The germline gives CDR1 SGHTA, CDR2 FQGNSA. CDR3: CASSFTSGPSYEQYF. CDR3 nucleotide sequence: TGTGCCAGCAGCTTTACTAGCGGGCCATCCTACGAGCAGTACTTC.

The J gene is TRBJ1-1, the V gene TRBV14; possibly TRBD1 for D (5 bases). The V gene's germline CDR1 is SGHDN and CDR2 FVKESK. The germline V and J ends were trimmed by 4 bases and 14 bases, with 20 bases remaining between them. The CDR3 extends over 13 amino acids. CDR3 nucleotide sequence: TGTGCCAGCAGCCTTTGGGAGGGGCCTGCCGTGTTCTTT. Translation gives CASSLWEGPAVFF.